What follows are 28 T cell receptor beta chains derived from one specimen sequenced in a study of radiotherapy plus CTLA-4 blockade in lung cancer (dated by TCRdb to the late 2010s). The library was produced with the immunoSEQ multiplex PCR assay. TCRdb holds this immuneACCESS table with in-frame rearrangements only. Some clones are missing; in checked studies, unresolved V genes explain under half, and the rest has no known cause. The sample table contains approximately 78,000 clones; only one count was recorded for approximately 78% of them. Clones ranked in the top ten supply less than 7.5% of the sample. Sample: peripheral blood, taken from a patient treated with radiotherapy plus ipilimumab. The receptors shown here come from a human donor with non-small cell lung cancer who had a complete response to radiotherapy plus ipilimumab.

The chain links TRBV6-5 to TRBJ1-1; 9 bases align to TRBD1. CDR1 is MNHEY and CDR2 is SVGAGI in the germline V gene. V dropped 0 bases and J dropped 8; count of bases not matched to a gene: 4. The CDR3 consists of 14 residues. CDR3 bases: TGTGCCAGCAGTTACTCGGGGACAGGGCGAGAAGCTTTCTTT. Protein: CASSYSGTGREAFF.

V is TRBV19 and J is TRBJ1-3; D gene unclear. From germline, CDR1 is LNHDA and CDR2 SQIVND (reference sequence). There are 13 residues in the CDR3. Deletions cut 10 bases from V and 0 bases from J, with 10 bases between. The CDR3, as DNA: TGTGCCACCTTGATTAACTCTGGAAACACCATATATTTT. Amino acid sequence: CATLINSGNTIYF. Looking up the rest from reference TRBV19 and TRBJ1-3 gives the full variable domain: DGGITQSPKYLFRKEGQNVTLSCEQNLNHDAMYWYRQDPGQGLRLIYYSQIVNDFQKGDIAEGYSVSREKKESFPLTVTSAQKNPTAFYLCATLINSGNTIYFGEGSWLTVV.

This clone has only one observation. The chain carries TRBV27 and TRBJ1-4, with 7 bases aligning to TRBD1. This CDR3 contains 14 residues. In germline, CDR1 is MNHEY, CDR2 SMNVEV (reference sequence). The junction had 7 bases not matched to a gene; V was cut back by 8 bases and J by 4 bases. CDR3 nucleotide sequence: TGTGCCAGCCGGCCTGGGACAGTTAATGAAAAACTGTTTTTT. It translates to CASRPGTVNEKLFF.

The J gene is TRBJ2-7, the V gene TRBV5-1; the D gene is possibly TRBD2 (5 bases). In germline, CDR1 is SGHRS, CDR2 YFSETQ. Trimming pared 1 base from V and 2 bases from J, leaving 16 bases between. This CDR3 has 16 residues. The CDR3 loop reads CASSLNVGASTYEQYF. The CDR3, as DNA: TGCGCCAGCAGCTTGAACGTTGGTGCTAGCACCTACGAGCAGTACTTC. Based on the CDR3 plus reference TRBV5-1 and TRBJ2-7, the full variable domain is KAGVTQTPRYLIKTRGQQVTLSCSPISGHRSVSWYQQTPGQGLQFLFEYFSETQRNKGNFPGRFSGRQFSNSRSEMNVSTLELGDSALYLCASSLNVGASTYEQYFGPGTRLTVT.

The V call is TRBV10-3, the J call TRBJ2-3, with D possibly TRBD1 on 6 matching bases. This CDR3 has 14 amino acids. V lost 0 bases and J 2 bases, leaving 6 bases between the germline ends. Germline CDR1 is ENHRY and CDR2 is SYGVKD. Here the CDR3 reads CAISESGHTDTQYF. CDR3 nucleotide sequence: TGTGCCATCAGTGAGTCGGGACACACAGATACGCAGTATTTT.

This chain joins TRBV7-2 and TRBJ2-6, with TRBD1 matching 7 bases. Per the germline V gene, CDR1 is SGHTA and CDR2 is FQGNSA. J lost 2 bases, V lost 6 bases, and 7 bases had no gene match. The CDR3 is made up of 16 amino acids. The CDR3 spells CASRSSTGAGANVLTF. Here the CDR3 DNA reads TGTGCCAGCAGATCCTCTACAGGGGCTGGGGCCAACGTCCTGACTTTC.

The V and J genes are TRBV6-1 and TRBJ2-7; unclear D gene. The CDR3 covers 13 residues. Trimming took off 0 bases at V and 3 bases at J, with 6 bases between the two ends. Per the germline V gene, CDR1 is MNHNS and CDR2 is SASEGT. The CDR3 spells CASSEAFGYEQYV. The CDR3 DNA reads TGTGCCAGCAGTGAAGCTTTCGGCTACGAGCAGTACGTC.

The genes are TRBV11-3 and TRBJ1-3; D unresolved. The end of the DNA is better explained by TRBJ2-2, so the J call may be wrong. The CDR3 consists of 16 residues. Germline V gene lookup returns CDR1 SGHNT and CDR2 YENEEA. This chain's CDR3 is CASGTSRSQNTGELFF. The CDR3 DNA is TGTGCCAGCGGTACCTCCCGGAGTCAGAACACCGGGGAGCTGTTTTTT.

This clone was observed a few times. The chain carries TRBV9 and TRBJ1-3, with D possibly TRBD1 on 5 matching bases. The CDR3 has 16 residues. CDR1 SGDLS and CDR2 YYNGEE come from the germline V gene. V gave up 0 bases and J gave up 0 bases, with 10 bases separating them. The CDR3 DNA is TGTGCCAGCAGCGTAGAGGGGCAAGTCTCTGGAAACACCATATATTTT. Its translation is CASSVEGQVSGNTIYF.

V and J are TRBV7-2 and TRBJ1-1; tentative D call: TRBD1 (5 bases). The CDR3 is 13 residues long. Trimming pared 6 bases from V and 0 bases from J, leaving 8 bases between. From germline, CDR1 is SGHTA and CDR2 FQGNSA. CDR3 in DNA: TGTGCCAGCAGTCGAGGGGTGAACACTGAAGCTTTCTTT. Its translation is CASSRGVNTEAFF.

The CDR3 region has the DNA TGTGCCAGCAGTTCTACCGCTAATGAAAAACTGTTTTTT. Translated, it gives CASSSTANEKLFF. The genes are TRBV27 and TRBJ1-4; D call uncertain. This CDR3 is built from 13 residues. Germline V gene sequence: CDR1 MNHEY, CDR2 SMNVEV (reference sequence). Trimming took 4 bases from V and 3 from J, leaving 6 bases between them.

Only a few counts were recorded for this clone. The chain couples TRBV11-2 to TRBJ2-7; D not resolved. From germline, CDR1 is SGHAT and CDR2 FQNNGV. V lost 1 base and J lost 4, with 5 bases in between. CDR3 length: 12 residues. CDR3 loop: CASSLGAYEQYV. The CDR3 DNA sequence: TGTGCCAGCAGCTTAGGGGCGTACGAGCAGTACGTC.

The chain joins TRBV6-1 to TRBJ1-1; no clear D. CDR1 is MNHNS and CDR2 is SASEGT in the germline V gene. Trimming removed 7 bases from V and 1 base from J, with 10 bases in between. The CDR3 has 13 amino acids. The CDR3 region has the DNA TGTGCCAGCAAAACAGCTGAGAACACTGAAGCTTTCTTT. Translation gives CASKTAENTEAFF.

A single count supports this clone. J is TRBJ1-2 and V is TRBV7-2; 8 nucleotides agree with TRBD1. Losses at the gene ends were 5 bases for V and 5 bases for J; bases not matched to a gene: 7. CDR3 length: 14 amino acids. Germline-derived CDR1 and CDR2 are SGHTA and FQGNSA. CDR3 amino acids: CASSPTQGAYGYTF. CDR3 coding DNA: TGTGCCAGCAGCCCGACGCAGGGGGCGTATGGCTACACCTTC.

The J gene is TRBJ1-3, the V gene TRBV5-1, with D maybe TRBD1 (6 bases). The CDR3 has 13 residues. The V and J ends lost 6 bases and 2 bases respectively, with 9 bases between them. Germline CDR1 SGHRS, CDR2 YFSETQ. The CDR3 sequence: CASTGDTGNTIYF. CDR3 bases: TGCGCCAGCACAGGGGATACTGGAAACACCATATATTTT. Looking up the rest from reference TRBV5-1 and TRBJ1-3 gives the full variable domain: KAGVTQTPRYLIKTRGQQVTLSCSPISGHRSVSWYQQTPGQGLQFLFEYFSETQRNKGNFPGRFSGRQFSNSRSEMNVSTLELGDSALYLCASTGDTGNTIYFGEGSWLTVV.

The chain combines TRBV7-8 with TRBJ2-3; tentatively, D is TRBD1 (6 bases). The CDR3 has 16 residues. Per the germline V gene, CDR1 is SGHVS and CDR2 is FQNEAQ. With 5 bases removed from V and 2 bases from J, the gap between germline ends came to 17 bases. The CDR3 spells CASSPTRTEPTDTQYF. The CDR3 DNA sequence: TGTGCCAGCAGCCCGACCCGGACAGAACCCACAGATACGCAGTATTTT.

This CDR3 reads CASSVKQGLWDEQFF. The DNA for the CDR3 is TGTGCCAGCAGTGTCAAGCAGGGCCTTTGGGATGAGCAGTTCTTC. The rearrangement uses TRBV6-4 and TRBJ2-1, with a tentative D call TRBD1 (5 bases). The CDR3 contains 15 residues. The ends were cut back, 4 bases at V and 8 bases at J, with 18 bases in the middle. The germline CDR1 and CDR2 sequences are MRHNA and SNTAGT.

This clone turned up a few times. Sequence at one end of the junction differs from germline and may be a read error. The V call is TRBV7-9, the J call TRBJ1-1; D gene uncertain. Germline assignment: CDR1 SEHNR and CDR2 FQNEAQ (reference sequence). This CDR3 contains 14 residues. The CDR3 nucleotides read TGCCCCCTAAGGAGGGAAGGTTTTGAGACTGAAGCTTTCTTT. It codes for CPLRREGFETEAFF. Full variable domain (outside the CDR3, taken from reference TRBV7-9 and TRBJ1-1): DTGVSQNPRHKITKRGQNVTFRCDPISEHNRLYWYRQTLGQGPEFLTYFQNEAQLEKSRLLSDRFSAERPKGSFSTLEIQRTEQGDSAMYLCPLRREGFETEAFFGQGTRLTVV.

V and J are TRBV14 and TRBJ2-1, with D perhaps matching TRBD2 (5 bases). CDR3 length equals 15 residues. Germline CDR1 and CDR2: SGHDN and FVKESK. Trimming removed 4 bases from V and 0 bases from J, with 10 bases in between. The CDR3 DNA reads as TGTGCCAGCAGCCCTGACTACCTCTCCTACAATGAGCAGTTCTTC. Translating it yields CASSPDYLSYNEQFF.

The chain recombines TRBV7-2 with TRBJ1-5, with D unclear. Germline CDR1 reads SGHTA; CDR2 reads FQGNSA. Trimming pared 4 bases from V and 7 bases from J, leaving 11 bases between. The CDR3 totals 13 residues. The DNA of the CDR3 is TGTGCCAGCAGCTCCGAGGAGGGCCAGCCCCAGCATTTT. Its protein is CASSSEEGQPQHF.

The rearrangement joins TRBV7-6 to TRBJ2-2; D might be TRBD1 or TRBD2, each matching 6 bases. The CDR3 covers 16 residues. V lost 4 bases and J lost 6, with 18 bases in between. Per the germline V gene, CDR1 is SGHVS and CDR2 is FNYEAQ. CDR3 DNA: TGTGCCAGCAGCTCCCGCGGGACACGCCATCCCGGGGAGCTGTTTTTT. Encoded protein: CASSSRGTRHPGELFF.

V is TRBV5-1 and J is TRBJ2-5; D not certain. CDR3 length: 15 residues. CDR1 is SGHRS, CDR2 YFSETQ, per germline. The germline V and J ends were trimmed by 3 bases and 1 base, with 13 bases remaining between them. The CDR3 DNA sequence: TGCGCCAGCAGCTCGGCGGCGATCTCCCAAGAGACCCAGTACTTC. It specifies CASSSAAISQETQYF.

The chain carries TRBV7-2 and TRBJ2-3; TRBD2 matches 9 bases. The CDR3 is made up of 16 amino acids. The trim removed 3 bases at V and 5 bases at J, leaving 9 bases unmatched. From germline, CDR1 is SGHTA and CDR2 FQGNSA. This CDR3 is CASSFRGGDGGDTQYF. CDR3 nucleotides: TGTGCCAGCAGCTTTCGCGGGGGGGATGGGGGAGATACGCAGTATTTT.

The J gene is TRBJ1-1, the V gene TRBV5-1, with D possibly being TRBD1 (6 bases). Germline V gene data show CDR1 as SGHRS and CDR2 as YFSETQ. V was cut by 6 bases and J by 1 base, with 13 bases left in between. CDR3 length equals 14 residues. CDR3 amino acids: CASIQGASNTEAFF. In DNA form, the CDR3 reads TGCGCCAGCATACAGGGTGCTTCGAACACTGAAGCTTTCTTT.

The chain has TRBV5-5 and TRBJ1-2, with no clear D. This CDR3 is 14 amino acids long. V was pared by 4 bases and J by 2 bases, with 12 bases between. CDR1 and CDR2 (germline): SGHKS, YYEKEE (reference sequence). The DNA for the CDR3 is TGTGCCAGCAGCCCGATGGGCGAAAACTATGGCTACACCTTC. Its protein is CASSPMGENYGYTF.

J is TRBJ2-6 and V is TRBV7-2; possible D gene TRBD1, 6 bases. Germline lookup yields CDR1 SGHTA and CDR2 FQGNSA. CDR3 length equals 17 residues. Trimming took off 5 bases at V and 1 base at J, with 15 bases between the two ends. The CDR3 sequence: CASSPRKDRSGANVLTF. CDR3 nucleotide sequence: TGTGCCAGCAGCCCGCGAAAGGACAGATCTGGGGCCAACGTCCTGACTTTC.

The V call is TRBV10-1, the J call TRBJ2-1; 7 nucleotides line up with TRBD1. CDR3 length: 14 residues. Per the germline V gene, CDR1 is WNHNN and CDR2 is SYGVQD (reference sequence). The ends lost 5 bases at V and 7 bases at J; junction bases unmatched: 8. CDR3 residues: CASSLEGQTNEQFF. CDR3 coding DNA: TGCGCCAGCAGTCTCGAGGGACAGACGAATGAGCAGTTCTTC.

This chain uses TRBV5-6 with TRBJ1-1; the D is unclear. CDR1 is SGHDT, CDR2 YYEEEE, per germline. This CDR3 is built from 13 residues. V was clipped by 5 bases and J by 4 bases, with 12 bases between them. The CDR3 DNA reads TGTGCCAGCAGTCAGGTTTGGGCCACTGAAGCTTTCTTT. Its protein product is CASSQVWATEAFF.